This TCR beta chain was found in a study of cytomegalovirus exposure and HLA in healthy donors. Researchers ran the PCR with 60 Vbeta and 13 Jbeta primers. The assay was immunoSEQ multiplex PCR, and TCRdb's table has in-frame clones only and misses some. In the table there are 100,000 to 150,000 clones, over 60% of which are singletons. From germline, CDR1 is SEHNR and CDR2 FQNEAQ (reference sequence). The CDR3 loop spans 18 amino acids. Unmatched junction bases numbered 17, after V lost 7 bases and J lost 8 bases. Material: PBMCs. V gene TRBV7-9 combines with J gene TRBJ1-4; TRBD1 matches at 12 bases. The receptor's source is a female donor in good health and CMV-seronegative. The CDR3 DNA follows: TGTGCCAGCAACAACGGGGACAGGGGGCTGCCTGGAGGGGAAAAACTGTTTTTT. It codes for CASNNGDRGLPGGEKLFF.